Listed below are T cell receptor beta chains from one sample, sequenced in a study of response to subunit inactivated influenza vaccine. TCRdb re-derived calls from the RT-PCR reads in MiXCR, one entry per CDR3 protein. Altogether about 520,000 distinct CDR3 sequences are present, roughly 23% being singletons, with the ten largest covering around 2%. Sequencing was performed on CD4+ T cells sorted from PBMCs, taken roughly 5 days after vaccination. The receptor source for this set is a man aged 50 to 59 who received an inactivated influenza vaccine. Each CDR3 is given with its conserved first and last residue. D genes are given only for firm matches. Clone sizes are given selectively: once, few, many, or a class where the clone is expanded.

abundance: few; v_gene: TRBV3-1; j_gene: TRBJ2-1; d_gene: TRBD2; CDR3aa: CASSPRLAGFGNEQFF; CDR3nt: TGTGCCAGCAGCCCTCGGCTAGCGGGGTTCGGCAATGAGCAGTTCTTC
abundance: -; v_gene: TRBV6-5; j_gene: TRBJ2-4; d_gene: TRBD1; CDR3aa: CASSYDRGKNIQYF; CDR3nt: TGTGCCAGCAGTTACGACAGGGGGAAAAACATTCAGTACTTC
abundance: few; v_gene: TRBV5-1; j_gene: TRBJ2-2; d_gene: -; CDR3aa: CASSQVTISTGELFF; CDR3nt: TGCGCCAGCAGCCAAGTAACGATTTCCACCGGGGAGCTGTTTTTT
abundance: -; v_gene: TRBV5-1; j_gene: TRBJ2-7; d_gene: TRBD2; CDR3aa: CASSLFSGSTYEQYF; CDR3nt: TGCGCCAGCAGCTTGTTTAGCGGGAGTACCTACGAGCAGTACTTC
abundance: few; v_gene: TRBV24-1; j_gene: TRBJ2-3; d_gene: TRBD2; CDR3aa: CATSDPSGGLGTDTQYF; CDR3nt: TGTGCCACCAGTGATCCTAGCGGGGGGCTAGGGACAGATACGCAGTATTTT
abundance: -; v_gene: TRBV7-2; j_gene: TRBJ2-7; d_gene: TRBD1; CDR3aa: CASSLAGTGRSEQYF; CDR3nt: TGTGCCAGCAGCTTAGCGGGGACAGGGCGATCCGAGCAGTACTTC
abundance: -; v_gene: TRBV7-2; j_gene: TRBJ2-7; d_gene: -; CDR3aa: CASSAVYGEQYF; CDR3nt: TGTGCCAGCAGCGCTGTGTACGGGGAGCAGTACTTC
abundance: -; v_gene: TRBV30; j_gene: TRBJ2-4; d_gene: -; CDR3aa: CAWSVRGANIQYF; CDR3nt: TGTGCCTGGAGTGTACGAGGGGCGAACATTCAGTACTTC
abundance: -; v_gene: TRBV12-3/TRBV12-4; j_gene: TRBJ2-1; d_gene: -; CDR3aa: CASSPGLPEQFF; CDR3nt: TGTGCCAGCAGCCCGGGACTCCCCGAGCAGTTCTTC
abundance: -; v_gene: TRBV9; j_gene: TRBJ2-1; d_gene: TRBD2; CDR3aa: CASSAKLAGGLNEQFF; CDR3nt: TGTGCCAGCAGCGCTAAGCTAGCGGGAGGGCTCAATGAGCAGTTCTTC
abundance: -; v_gene: TRBV6-1; j_gene: TRBJ2-1; d_gene: TRBD2; CDR3aa: CASRQAGGNEQFF; CDR3nt: TGTGCCAGCAGGCAAGCGGGAGGGAATGAGCAGTTCTTC
abundance: -; v_gene: TRBV5-6; j_gene: TRBJ2-7; d_gene: TRBD1; CDR3aa: CASSPGMGRGLSEQYF; CDR3nt: TGTGCCAGCAGCCCGGGGATGGGCAGGGGGCTGAGCGAGCAGTACTTC
abundance: -; v_gene: TRBV3-1; j_gene: TRBJ2-1; d_gene: -; CDR3aa: CASSPEWGRGNYNEQFF; CDR3nt: TGTGCCAGCAGCCCAGAGTGGGGGCGGGGAAACTACAATGAGCAGTTCTTC
abundance: -; v_gene: TRBV29-1; j_gene: TRBJ2-1; d_gene: TRBD2; CDR3aa: CSVGPGLAGGAEQFF; CDR3nt: TGCAGCGTTGGACCCGGACTAGCGGGAGGGGCTGAGCAGTTCTTC
abundance: many; v_gene: TRBV11-2; j_gene: TRBJ2-7; d_gene: TRBD1; CDR3aa: CASSILGDRAYEQYF; CDR3nt: TGTGCCAGCAGCATTTTAGGGGACAGGGCCTACGAGCAGTACTTC
abundance: many; v_gene: TRBV7-3; j_gene: TRBJ2-5; d_gene: -; CDR3aa: CASSIRREETQYF; CDR3nt: TGTGCCAGCAGCATACGAAGGGAAGAGACCCAGTACTTC
abundance: -; v_gene: TRBV6-1; j_gene: TRBJ2-1; d_gene: -; CDR3aa: CASSRGVRGLGDEQFF; CDR3nt: TGTGCCAGCAGCCGGGGAGTGCGGGGTTTGGGGGATGAGCAGTTCTTC
abundance: -; v_gene: TRBV30; j_gene: TRBJ2-4; d_gene: TRBD2; CDR3aa: CAWSEGGDYFKNIQYF; CDR3nt: TGTGCCTGGAGTGAGGGAGGGGACTACTTCAAAAACATTCAGTACTTC
abundance: -; v_gene: TRBV6-2/TRBV6-3; j_gene: TRBJ2-1; d_gene: -; CDR3aa: CASSYGQGGNEQFF; CDR3nt: TGTGCCAGCAGTTATGGGCAGGGGGGCAATGAGCAGTTCTTC
abundance: -; v_gene: TRBV12-3/TRBV12-4; j_gene: TRBJ2-1; d_gene: -; CDR3aa: CASSRGGGAYNEQFF; CDR3nt: TGTGCCAGCAGTCGGGGCGGAGGGGCATACAATGAGCAGTTCTTC
abundance: -; v_gene: TRBV5-1; j_gene: TRBJ1-2; d_gene: TRBD1; CDR3aa: CASSLLGQGDGYTF; CDR3nt: TGCGCCAGCAGCTTGCTTGGACAGGGGGATGGCTACACCTTC
abundance: -; v_gene: TRBV20-1; j_gene: TRBJ2-3; d_gene: TRBD2; CDR3aa: CSAVAGGGTDTQYF; CDR3nt: TGCAGTGCAGTAGCGGGAGGGGGTACAGATACGCAGTATTTT
abundance: -; v_gene: TRBV5-1; j_gene: TRBJ2-7; d_gene: -; CDR3aa: CASNPKGRSSYEQYF; CDR3nt: TGCGCCAGCAACCCTAAGGGGCGAAGCTCCTACGAGCAGTACTTC
abundance: -; v_gene: TRBV20-1; j_gene: TRBJ2-3; d_gene: TRBD1; CDR3aa: CSAWTGGSTDTQYF; CDR3nt: TGCAGTGCATGGACAGGGGGGAGCACAGATACGCAGTATTTT
abundance: -; v_gene: TRBV2; j_gene: TRBJ2-1; d_gene: TRBD2; CDR3aa: CASSELASGTYNEQFF; CDR3nt: TGTGCCAGCAGTGAACTCGCTAGCGGGACATACAATGAGCAGTTCTTC
abundance: -; v_gene: TRBV3-1; j_gene: TRBJ2-7; d_gene: -; CDR3aa: CASSQGVALSSYEQYF; CDR3nt: TGTGCCAGCAGCCAAGGTGTGGCATTGAGCTCCTACGAGCAGTACTTC
abundance: -; v_gene: TRBV7-2; j_gene: TRBJ2-3; d_gene: TRBD1; CDR3aa: CASSSRTGVTDTQYF; CDR3nt: TGTGCCAGCAGCAGCAGGACAGGGGTCACAGATACGCAGTATTTT
abundance: -; v_gene: TRBV7-2; j_gene: TRBJ1-2; d_gene: -; CDR3aa: CASSLGNRKYGYTF; CDR3nt: TGTGCCAGCAGCTTGGGAAACAGGAAGTATGGCTACACCTTC
abundance: few; v_gene: TRBV11-2; j_gene: TRBJ1-2; d_gene: -; CDR3aa: CASSPSGGFYGYTF; CDR3nt: TGTGCCAGCAGCCCCTCGGGCGGATTCTATGGCTACACCTTC
abundance: many; v_gene: TRBV20-1; j_gene: TRBJ2-7; d_gene: TRBD2; CDR3aa: CSAHRLAGGYEQYF; CDR3nt: TGCAGTGCTCATCGACTAGCGGGAGGGTACGAGCAGTACTTC
abundance: many; v_gene: TRBV5-1; j_gene: TRBJ1-5; d_gene: TRBD1; CDR3aa: CASSFTGGNQPQHF; CDR3nt: TGCGCCAGCAGCTTCACAGGGGGCAATCAGCCCCAGCATTTT
abundance: few; v_gene: TRBV7-9; j_gene: TRBJ2-2; d_gene: -; CDR3aa: CASSLRSDRNTGELFF; CDR3nt: TGTGCCAGCAGCTTGAGATCCGACAGGAACACCGGGGAGCTGTTTTTT
abundance: -; v_gene: TRBV7-2; j_gene: TRBJ2-7; d_gene: TRBD2; CDR3aa: CASSPARGVYEQYF; CDR3nt: TGTGCCAGCAGTCCAGCCCGGGGGGTCTACGAGCAGTACTTC
abundance: -; v_gene: TRBV4-2; j_gene: TRBJ2-5; d_gene: TRBD1; CDR3aa: CASSQYLQGLGETQYF; CDR3nt: TGTGCCAGCAGCCAATACCTACAGGGGTTGGGGGAGACCCAGTACTTC
abundance: few; v_gene: TRBV4-1; j_gene: TRBJ2-5; d_gene: -; CDR3aa: CASSQGARQETQYF; CDR3nt: TGCGCCAGCAGCCAAGGGGCCAGGCAAGAGACCCAGTACTTC
abundance: few; v_gene: TRBV11-2; j_gene: TRBJ2-7; d_gene: TRBD2; CDR3aa: CASSLDREKRAGGTYEQYF; CDR3nt: TGTGCCAGCAGCTTAGATCGCGAAAAGAGAGCGGGAGGGACCTACGAGCAGTACTTC
abundance: -; v_gene: TRBV4-1; j_gene: TRBJ2-7; d_gene: -; CDR3aa: CASSQGWQQYEQYF; CDR3nt: TGCGCCAGCAGCCAAGGGTGGCAGCAATACGAGCAGTACTTC
abundance: -; v_gene: TRBV5-1; j_gene: TRBJ2-5; d_gene: -; CDR3aa: CASSPSGSETQYF; CDR3nt: TGCGCCAGCAGCCCCAGCGGTTCGGAGACCCAGTACTTC
abundance: -; v_gene: TRBV7-9; j_gene: TRBJ1-1; d_gene: TRBD1; CDR3aa: CASSKPGQGATEAFF; CDR3nt: TGTGCCAGCAGTAAACCGGGACAGGGGGCCACTGAAGCTTTCTTT
abundance: -; v_gene: TRBV5-1; j_gene: TRBJ2-2; d_gene: -; CDR3aa: CASSFGEAGELFF; CDR3nt: TGCGCCAGCAGCTTTGGCGAGGCCGGGGAGCTGTTTTTT
abundance: once; v_gene: TRBV7-2; j_gene: TRBJ2-1; d_gene: TRBD2; CDR3aa: CASSESRAGGIYNEQFF; CDR3nt: TGTGCCAGCAGCGAGAGCAGAGCGGGGGGAATTTACAATGAGCAGTTCTTC
abundance: -; v_gene: TRBV29-1; j_gene: TRBJ2-1; d_gene: TRBD2; CDR3aa: CSVGLLAGFSEQFF; CDR3nt: TGCAGCGTAGGCCTACTAGCGGGATTCAGTGAGCAGTTCTTC
abundance: few; v_gene: TRBV10-3; j_gene: TRBJ2-5; d_gene: TRBD2; CDR3aa: CAISESSGRGKETQYF; CDR3nt: TGTGCCATCAGTGAGTCGAGCGGGAGGGGAAAAGAGACCCAGTACTTC
abundance: -; v_gene: TRBV9; j_gene: TRBJ1-4; d_gene: -; CDR3aa: CASSLSGDAQKLFF; CDR3nt: TGTGCCAGCAGCTTATCCGGGGACGCGCAAAAACTGTTTTTT
abundance: -; v_gene: TRBV7-8; j_gene: TRBJ2-7; d_gene: TRBD1; CDR3aa: CASSLVMGQTEQYF; CDR3nt: TGTGCCAGCAGCTTAGTTATGGGACAGACCGAGCAGTACTTC
abundance: -; v_gene: TRBV3-1; j_gene: TRBJ2-3; d_gene: TRBD2; CDR3aa: CASSQLAGGPGDTQYF; CDR3nt: TGTGCCAGCAGCCAACTAGCGGGGGGGCCAGGAGATACGCAGTATTTT
abundance: -; v_gene: TRBV24-1; j_gene: TRBJ2-5; d_gene: -; CDR3aa: CATMSTGPQETQYF; CDR3nt: TGTGCCACCATGTCAACAGGACCTCAAGAGACCCAGTACTTC
abundance: few; v_gene: TRBV6-1; j_gene: TRBJ2-6; d_gene: -; CDR3aa: CASSQNPFSKGANVLTF; CDR3nt: TGTGCCAGCAGTCAAAACCCTTTCAGCAAGGGGGCCAACGTCCTGACTTTC
abundance: few; v_gene: TRBV5-1; j_gene: TRBJ2-7; d_gene: TRBD1; CDR3aa: CASSFRDRAYEQYF; CDR3nt: TGCGCCAGCAGCTTCCGGGACAGGGCCTACGAGCAGTACTTC
abundance: few; v_gene: TRBV4-1; j_gene: TRBJ1-5; d_gene: TRBD1; CDR3aa: CASSQEQGARIQPQHF; CDR3nt: TGCGCCAGCAGCCAAGAACAGGGGGCGCGGATTCAGCCCCAGCATTTT
abundance: few; v_gene: TRBV28; j_gene: TRBJ1-3; d_gene: -; CDR3aa: CASTTPQGNLGNTIYF; CDR3nt: TGTGCCAGCACCACTCCTCAGGGGAACCTCGGAAACACCATATATTTT
abundance: -; v_gene: TRBV3-1; j_gene: TRBJ1-2; d_gene: TRBD1; CDR3aa: CASSQHDRGGIYGYTF; CDR3nt: TGTGCCAGCAGCCAACACGACAGGGGCGGAATCTATGGCTACACCTTC
abundance: -; v_gene: TRBV6-5; j_gene: TRBJ1-5; d_gene: -; CDR3aa: CASSYSGVSNQPQHF; CDR3nt: TGTGCCAGCAGTTACTCGGGGGTTAGCAATCAGCCCCAGCATTTT
abundance: -; v_gene: TRBV10-3; j_gene: TRBJ2-3; d_gene: TRBD2; CDR3aa: CAISDGGAGDTQYF; CDR3nt: TGTGCCATCAGTGACGGGGGGGCCGGGGATACGCAGTATTTT
abundance: -; v_gene: TRBV7-2; j_gene: TRBJ2-5; d_gene: -; CDR3aa: CASSLHRDVQTQYF; CDR3nt: TGTGCCAGCAGCTTACATCGGGACGTACAGACCCAGTACTTC